This T cell receptor beta chain was recorded in a study of cytomegalovirus exposure and HLA in healthy donors. The CDR3 covers 14 residues. The V segment lost 5 bases and the J segment 4 bases; nucleotides outside the gene matches: 7. Germline V gene sequence: CDR1 SGHTA, CDR2 FQGNSA. The data were produced by immunoSEQ multiplex PCR, yet TCRdb's version contains in-frame clones alone and is incomplete. This table has tens of thousands of clones, 90% to 96% appearing once. Findings and limits, study-wide: The dataset shows that most TCR sequences were rare, while some public TCRs occurred in many donors. The tendency of first-cohort TCR clusters to co-occur in the roughly 110 validation repertoires emerged from a later analysis.

Donors came from a validation cohort of over a hundred subjects, distinct from the first 666-subject cohort. Concerning this clone: Its antigen remains unknown.

The specimen sequenced was PBMCs. The gene calls are TRBV7-2 and TRBJ2-7; 8 bases line up with TRBD1. This TCR came from a woman under 30 in good health and CMV-seronegative. CDR3 nucleotide sequence: TGTGCCAGCAGCGCAGGGGGCGCGGGTTACGAGCAGTACTTC. Residues: CASSAGGAGYEQYF.